A single sample is the source of the 11 T cell receptor beta chains below, sequenced in a study of esophageal squamous cell carcinoma tumors. Amplification combined a P20EA primer and a TCR alpha or TCR beta constant-region primer, then a nested second PCR used CA2 or CB2. Unbiased adaptor ligation RT-PCR amplified the TCR genes, and a polyT18-containing BSL-18E primer primed reverse transcription. One entry per CDR3 protein results from TCRdb running MiXCR on the 5' RACE reads. Among about 5,600 distinct CDR3 sequences listed, around a fifth were seen once. The sample consisted of tumor tissue. Receptors were obtained from a man aged 50 or older with esophageal squamous cell carcinoma.

This clonotype is judged medium-sized. This chain's CDR3 is CASSVGVAGLASANEQFF. CDR3 nucleotide sequence: TGTGCCAGCAGCGTAGGGGTTGCGGGACTAGCCTCGGCGAATGAGCAGTTCTTC. V is TRBV9 and J is TRBJ2-1, with 9 bases that match TRBD2. The germline CDR1 and CDR2 sequences are SGDLS and YYNGEE. The CDR3 is made up of 18 amino acids. The V gene end was trimmed by 0 bases and the J gene end by 7 bases; junction bases not matched to a gene: 14.

In the case of this clonotype: A read error is possible here, since a much larger clone lies one base away. The gene calls are TRBV24-1 and TRBJ2-6; D is ambiguous. This CDR3 is 15 amino acids long. Trimming shortened V by 6 bases and J by 1 base, and 9 bases separated the two germline ends. Germline V gene data show CDR1 as KGHDR and CDR2 as SFDVKD. CDR3 coding DNA: TGTGCCACCAGTTCCGTCGGTTCTGGGGCCAACGTCCTGACTTTC. It encodes CATSSVGSGANVLTF.

The chain combines TRBV5-4 with TRBJ2-2; TRBD2 is a possible D gene (6 bases). Trimming removed 3 bases from V and 7 bases from J, with 16 bases in between. From germline, CDR1 is SGHNT and CDR2 YYREEE (reference sequence). CDR3 length equals 15 residues. This CDR3 is CASSSGLIRDGELFF. The CDR3, as DNA: TGTGCCAGCAGCTCGGGACTGATTAGGGACGGGGAGCTGTTTTTT.

The chain combines TRBV7-6 with TRBJ2-4, with TRBD2 matching 7 bases. Germline CDR1 SGHVS, CDR2 FNYEAQ. The junction had 6 bases not matched to a gene; V was cut back by 1 base and J by 0 bases. The CDR3 sequence is 17 residues long. The CDR3, as DNA: TGTGCCAGCAGCTTAGGCGCGGGCGGGGGAGCCAAAAACATTCAGTACTTC. Protein product: CASSLGAGGGAKNIQYF.

The rearrangement links TRBV11-1 to TRBJ2-2; weak D call: TRBD1 (5 bases). Germline V lookup: CDR1 SGHAT, CDR2 FQDESV (reference sequence). This CDR3 is built from 14 residues. The V and J ends lost 5 bases and 6 bases respectively, with 13 bases between them. The CDR3 DNA follows: TGTGCCAGCAGCACAACCCAGGGTTCCGGGGAGCTGTTTTTT. This gives the protein CASSTTQGSGELFF.

Here the CDR3 DNA reads TGTGCCAGCAAACCGACAGGGGTAAAACTGTTTTTT. Residues: CASKPTGVKLFF. J is TRBJ1-4 and V is TRBV28, with 8 bases lining up with TRBD1. Germline V gene lookup returns CDR1 MDHEN and CDR2 SYDVKM. The ends lost 7 bases at V and 10 bases at J; junction bases unmatched: 5. The CDR3 extends over 12 amino acids.

By its share, this clonotype is medium-sized. The CDR3: CASSIRQGPGELFF. As DNA, the CDR3 is TGTGCCAGCAGCATCCGACAGGGACCCGGGGAGCTGTTTTTT. This chain links TRBV7-3 with TRBJ2-2; TRBD1 aligns across 7 bases. The trim removed 5 bases at V and 6 bases at J, leaving 6 bases unmatched. This CDR3 comprises 14 residues. Germline values: CDR1 SGHTA, CDR2 FQGTGA.

This clonotype was detected ten times or more. The chain has TRBV4-2 and TRBJ2-7, with D maybe TRBD2 (5 bases). This CDR3 region has 16 residues. Trimming pared 0 bases from V and 6 bases from J, leaving 18 bases between. Germline CDR1 reads LGHNA; CDR2 reads YNFKEQ. In nucleotides, the CDR3 is TGTGCCAGCAGCCAAGAGGACCCCGCGGGCGCCGCCGAGCAGTACTTC. Protein sequence: CASSQEDPAGAAEQYF.

With regard to this clonotype: A read error may explain this, as a much larger clone is one base away. The rearrangement uses TRBV28 and TRBJ2-2, with D possibly being TRBD2 (5 bases). The CDR3 is 14 amino acids. Per the germline V gene, CDR1 is MDHEN and CDR2 is SYDVKM. The CDR3 sequence: CASSRTSAAGERFF. The CDR3 bases are TGTGCCAGCAGTCGTACTTCAGCGGCCGGGGAGCGGTTTTTT.

This clonotype was found many times. This chain links TRBV19 with TRBJ2-7; 12 bases align to TRBD2. Germline trimming cut 10 bases from V and 2 bases from J; bases unmatched to any gene: 6. Looked up from germline, CDR1 is LNHDA and CDR2 is SQIVND (reference sequence). CDR3 length: 14 amino acids. The CDR3 bases are TGTGCCACCTCTAGGACTAGCGGGACCTACGAGCAGTACTTC. Encoded protein: CATSRTSGTYEQYF.

This clonotype has only a few counts. This chain uses TRBV6-6 with TRBJ2-5, with 12 bases identical to TRBD2. Germline CDR1 and CDR2: MNHNY and SVGAGI (reference sequence). Trimming at V came to 4 bases and at J to 4 bases, leaving 4 bases not matched to a gene. The CDR3 is 15 amino acids. CDR3 coding DNA: TGTGCCAGCAGTTCTGGACTAGCGGGGAGAGAGACCCAGTACTTC. The encoded protein is CASSSGLAGRETQYF.